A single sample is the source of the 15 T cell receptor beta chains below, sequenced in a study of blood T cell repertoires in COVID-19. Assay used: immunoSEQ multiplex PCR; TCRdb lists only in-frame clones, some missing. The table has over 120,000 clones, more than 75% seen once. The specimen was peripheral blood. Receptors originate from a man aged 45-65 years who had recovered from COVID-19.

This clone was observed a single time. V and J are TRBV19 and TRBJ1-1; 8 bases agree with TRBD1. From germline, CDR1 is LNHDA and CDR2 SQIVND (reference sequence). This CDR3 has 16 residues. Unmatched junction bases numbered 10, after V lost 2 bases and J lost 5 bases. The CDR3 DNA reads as TGTGCCAGTAGTATAAACCGACAGGGGATTAGAACTGAAGCTTTCTTT. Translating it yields CASSINRQGIRTEAFF. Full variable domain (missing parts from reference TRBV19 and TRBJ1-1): DGGITQSPKYLFRKEGQNVTLSCEQNLNHDAMYWYRQDPGQGLRLIYYSQIVNDFQKGDIAEGYSVSREKKESFPLTVTSAQKNPTAFYLCASSINRQGIRTEAFFGQGTRLTVV.

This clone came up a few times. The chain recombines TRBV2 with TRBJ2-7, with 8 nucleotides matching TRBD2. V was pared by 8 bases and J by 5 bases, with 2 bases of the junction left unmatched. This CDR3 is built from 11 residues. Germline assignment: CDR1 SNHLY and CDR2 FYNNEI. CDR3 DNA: TGTGCCAGCCGGCGGGGGGACGAGCAGTACTTC. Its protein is CASRRGDEQYF.

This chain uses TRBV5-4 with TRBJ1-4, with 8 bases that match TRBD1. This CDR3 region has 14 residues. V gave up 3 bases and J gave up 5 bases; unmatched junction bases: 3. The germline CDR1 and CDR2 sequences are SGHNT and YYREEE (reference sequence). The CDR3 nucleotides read TGTGCCAGCAGCTCCCGGGACAGGAATGAAAAACTGTTTTTT. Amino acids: CASSSRDRNEKLFF.

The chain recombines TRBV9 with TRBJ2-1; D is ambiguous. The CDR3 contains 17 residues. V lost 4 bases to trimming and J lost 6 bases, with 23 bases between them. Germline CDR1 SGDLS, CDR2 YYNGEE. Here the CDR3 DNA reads TGTGCCAGCAGCCCCATGGGCATCTCGCCGACATTCAATGAGCAGTTCTTC. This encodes CASSPMGISPTFNEQFF.

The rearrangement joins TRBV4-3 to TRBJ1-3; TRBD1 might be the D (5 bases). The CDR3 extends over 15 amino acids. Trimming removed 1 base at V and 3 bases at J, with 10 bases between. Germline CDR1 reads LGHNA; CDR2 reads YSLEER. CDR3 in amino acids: CASSQVRGYGNTIYF. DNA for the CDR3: TGCGCCAGCAGCCAAGTTAGGGGTTATGGAAACACCATATATTTT.

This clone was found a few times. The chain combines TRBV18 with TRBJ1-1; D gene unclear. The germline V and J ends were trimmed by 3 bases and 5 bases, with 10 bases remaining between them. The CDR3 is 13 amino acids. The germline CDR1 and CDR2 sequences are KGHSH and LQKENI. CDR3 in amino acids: CASSPLDWTEAFF. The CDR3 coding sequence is TGTGCCAGCTCACCCCTGGACTGGACTGAAGCTTTCTTT.

The CDR3 nucleotides are TGTGCCAGCAGTTTAAAAAGCAGGGGCCTTCAGCCCCAGCATTTT. This codes for CASSLKSRGLQPQHF. V and J are TRBV27 and TRBJ1-5; possibly TRBD1 for D (6 bases). V lost 2 bases and J 6 bases, leaving 14 bases between the germline ends. This CDR3 comprises 15 residues. Germline lookup yields CDR1 MNHEY and CDR2 SMNVEV (reference sequence).

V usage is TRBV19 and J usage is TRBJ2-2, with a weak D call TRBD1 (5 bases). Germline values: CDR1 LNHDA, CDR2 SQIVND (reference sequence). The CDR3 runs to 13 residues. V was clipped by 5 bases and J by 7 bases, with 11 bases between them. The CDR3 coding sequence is TGTGCCAGTAGTCCCTTCAGGGACGGGGAGCTGTTTTTT. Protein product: CASSPFRDGELFF.

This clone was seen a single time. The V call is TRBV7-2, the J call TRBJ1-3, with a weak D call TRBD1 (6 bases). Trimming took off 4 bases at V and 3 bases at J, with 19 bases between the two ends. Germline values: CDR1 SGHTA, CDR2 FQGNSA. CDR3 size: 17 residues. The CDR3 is CASSSGTGGALGNTIYF. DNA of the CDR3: TGTGCCAGCAGCTCGGGGACTGGGGGGGCGCTTGGAAACACCATATATTTT.

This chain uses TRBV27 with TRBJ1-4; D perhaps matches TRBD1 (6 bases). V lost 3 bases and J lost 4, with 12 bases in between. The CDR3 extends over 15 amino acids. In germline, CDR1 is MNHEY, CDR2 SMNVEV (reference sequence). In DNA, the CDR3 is TGTGCCAGCAGTTTTCTTCGACAGGATAATGAAAAACTGTTTTTT. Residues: CASSFLRQDNEKLFF.

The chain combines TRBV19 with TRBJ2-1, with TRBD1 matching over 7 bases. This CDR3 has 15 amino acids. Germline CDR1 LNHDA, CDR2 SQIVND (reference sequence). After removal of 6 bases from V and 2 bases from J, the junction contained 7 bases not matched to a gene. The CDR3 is CASRPSGTAYNEQFF. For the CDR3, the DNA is TGTGCCAGTAGGCCCTCCGGGACAGCCTACAATGAGCAGTTCTTC.

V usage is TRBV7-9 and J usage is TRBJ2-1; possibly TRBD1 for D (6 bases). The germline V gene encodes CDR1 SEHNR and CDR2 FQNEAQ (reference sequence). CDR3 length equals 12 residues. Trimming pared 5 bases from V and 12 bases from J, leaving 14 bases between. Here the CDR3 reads CASSPDRIWQFF. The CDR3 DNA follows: TGTGCCAGCAGCCCCGACAGGATTTGGCAGTTCTTC.

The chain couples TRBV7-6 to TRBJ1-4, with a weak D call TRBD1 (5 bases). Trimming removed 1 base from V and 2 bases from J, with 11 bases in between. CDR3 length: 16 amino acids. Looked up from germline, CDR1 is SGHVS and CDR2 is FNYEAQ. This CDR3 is CASSLGGGYTNEKLFF. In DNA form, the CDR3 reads TGTGCCAGCAGCTTAGGTGGGGGGTACACTAATGAAAAACTGTTTTTT.

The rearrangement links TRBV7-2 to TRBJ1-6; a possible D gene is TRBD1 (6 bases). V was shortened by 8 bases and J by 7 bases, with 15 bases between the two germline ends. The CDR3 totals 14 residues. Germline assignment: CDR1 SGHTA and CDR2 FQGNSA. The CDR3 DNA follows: TGTGCCAGCGCACTCGGGGGGCAGAATTCACCCCTCCACTTT. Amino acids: CASALGGQNSPLHF.

The CDR3 protein is CASSTSGLAPDTQYF. The CDR3 bases are TGTGCCAGTAGTACTTCGGGACTAGCGCCAGATACGCAGTATTTT. The genes are TRBV19 and TRBJ2-3; TRBD2 agrees at 10 bases. Germline CDR1 is LNHDA and CDR2 is SQIVND (reference sequence). The length of the CDR3 is 15 residues. The V segment lost 4 bases and the J segment 4 bases; nucleotides outside the gene matches: 5.